This T cell receptor beta chain was retrieved from a study of blood T cell repertoires in COVID-19 (dated by TCRdb to about 2020). Background on the whole study: The collaborator samples originated in the United States, Italy and Spain and spanned the acute and convalescent phases of COVID-19. The prospective study material was composed of cDNA or gDNA derived from T cells, B-cell-depleted T cells, or PBMCs. Deeply sampled blood TCRbeta repertoires from subjects exposed to, actively infected with, or recovered from COVID-19 were included in the dataset. The repertoires were released in a freely available public database intended as a resource for research on the immune response to SARS-CoV-2. The samples were drawn from two sources: the first 160 participants of the ongoing ImmuneRACE study, and approximately 1,300 subjects contributed by 6 global collaborators. A de-identified subject ID, COVID-19 status, age in years and sex were almost always included in the sample metadata. Where available, HLA class I and class II types were taken from metadata supplied by the sample provider and were not determined by assay-based typing.

The immunoSEQ Assay, a bias-controlled multiplex PCR, was used to amplify TCRbeta CDR3 regions from genomic DNA. The study's own analysis went as follows. Within the assay, amplification of reference gene primers was used to estimate how many nucleated cells each sample contained. To quantify the absolute abundance of each unique TCRbeta CDR3 rearrangement, sequence reads were collapsed and filtered. For each sample, productive Simpson clonality was calculated as the square root of Simpson's diversity index across productive rearrangements. Drawn from immuneACCESS, this table holds only the in-frame rearrangements with V and J called that TCRdb kept. Clones are partly lost; checked studies trace under half to an unresolved V gene and leave the rest unexplained. The V and J calls and clone size are taken from that table; D and trimming were inferred from the DNA. The sample data list around 140,000 clones, and roughly 80% of these were observed just once. The top ten constitute around 4% of the sample.

Trimmed from V: 3 bases; trimmed from J: 8 bases; junction bases lacking a gene match: 8. The CDR3 goes from the cysteine to the phenylalanine over 14 residues. Only the CDR3 portion is preserved as DNA: 42 bases, with reading frame beginning at the first base. According to the germline V gene (reference sequence), CDR1 reads LNHDA and CDR2 reads SQIVND. Results the study describes overall, beyond this receptor: The quantity of clinical and demographic metadata differed by source and by participant and was supplied without curation.

About this clone: This clone's antigen is unknown. Base qualities are not recorded, but no much larger clone differs from it by a single base.

Each collaborating institution followed its own protocols to collect whole blood in K2EDTA tubes. Collaborator samples were shipped for TCRbeta analysis as frozen whole blood, isolated PBMCs, or DNA extracted from either sample type. The chain is assembled from TRBV19 and TRBJ1-2, with 8 central nucleotides matching TRBD1. Source material: peripheral blood. This clonotype originated in an older woman with acute or convalescent COVID-19. The DNA sequence is TGTGCCAGTAGTATCGCACGGACAGGGAACGGCTACACCTTC. Its translation is CASSIARTGNGYTF. The variable domain in full, with residues beyond the CDR3 obtained from the reference TRBV19 and TRBJ1-2 genes, is DGGITQSPKYLFRKEGQNVTLSCEQNLNHDAMYWYRQDPGQGLRLIYYSQIVNDFQKGDIAEGYSVSREKKESFPLTVTSAQKNPTAFYLCASSIARTGNGYTFGSGTRLTVV.